This TCR beta chain emerged from a study of T-cell reconstitution after alpha-beta-depleted transplantation in children. This clonotype has a count of ten or more. The target antigen is unknown. Trimming at V came to 4 bases and at J to 5 bases, leaving 2 bases not matched to a gene. The CDR3 sequence is 13 residues long. The study, taken as a whole, reports: Diversity of TCRbeta at day 60 was high in some patients, arising from surviving recipient T cells and thymic progenitors. Where alpha-beta T cells came from about two months after transplant was reportedly several hundred expanded graft clones. T-cell counts and diversity were attributed mostly to newly produced T cells one year after transplant.

A library of TCRbeta sequences, prepared with unique molecular identifiers, was generated. Each CDR3 protein gets one entry after TCRdb re-called the PCR reads with MiXCR. Among approximately 230,000 distinct CDR3 sequences listed, about 24% were seen once. The specimen was PBMCs, mostly from graft donor cells, collected 360 days after TCRalphabeta/CD19-depleted stem cell transplant. This TCR was recovered from a female patient aged 2-9 years who had a stem cell transplant for congenital amegakaryocytic thrombocytopenia, so the T cells may come from the graft donor. The J gene is TRBJ1-2, the V gene TRBV12-3 or TRBV12-4; 9 bases line up with TRBD1. CDR3 nucleotides: TGTGCCAGCAGTTCAGGACAGGGGTATGGCTACACCTTC. This codes for CASSSGQGYGYTF.